This T cell receptor beta chain was sequenced for a study of blood T cell repertoires in COVID-19. Across the whole study: Both acute and convalescent COVID-19 samples were obtained from the United States, Italy and Spain. PBMCs, B-cell-depleted T cells, or T cells provided the cDNA or gDNA that made up the material.

In the authors' methods: Researchers report that nucleated cell counts were estimated from reference gene primer amplification. Sequencing used immunoSEQ multiplex PCR; TCRdb keeps in-frame clones, though not all of them. V and J calls and clone size are those listed in that table; D and trimming were worked out from the DNA. The table has about 150,000 clones, 88% seen once. Sequencing was carried out using peripheral blood. This receptor was identified in a man in his forties or fifties who had recovered from COVID-19.

CDR3 sequence (DNA): TGTGCCAGCAGTTTATACGGGGACATCTCACCCCTCCACTTT. Translating it yields CASSLYGDISPLHF. The V gene is TRBV28, the J gene TRBJ1-6, with D possibly matching TRBD1 (6 bases). Trimming took 1 base from V and 10 from J, leaving 11 bases between them. CDR1 is MDHEN and CDR2 is SYDVKM in the germline V gene. The CDR3 runs 14 residues.